What follows are 19 T cell receptor beta chains derived from one specimen sequenced in a study of blood T cell repertoires in COVID-19. Repertoires were generated with immunoSEQ multiplex PCR, while TCRdb's copy carries only in-frame clones and drops some. The sample has some 210,000 clones; about 93% are singletons. The sample was peripheral blood. These TCRs come from a man aged 55 to 70 with COVID-19, enrolled during active disease.

The V and J genes are TRBV6-5 and TRBJ2-7; D is unclear. The CDR3 is 15 amino acids. Trimming shortened V by 6 bases and J by 0 bases, and 15 bases separated the two germline ends. Germline V gene sequence: CDR1 MNHEY, CDR2 SVGAGI. CDR3 DNA sequence: TGTGCCAGCAGCGCCCTCCAGGAAAACTCCTACGAGCAGTACTTC. This translates into CASSALQENSYEQYF.

The chain combines TRBV5-1 with TRBJ2-5; 9 bases map to TRBD1. V trimming: 0 bases; J trimming: 2 bases; junction bases outside the gene matches: 8. The CDR3 covers 17 residues. Germline loops: CDR1 SGHRS, CDR2 YFSETQ. CDR3 loop: CASSLAGTGPGQETQYF. The CDR3 DNA follows: TGCGCCAGCAGCTTGGCGGGGACAGGGCCGGGGCAAGAGACCCAGTACTTC.

This chain links TRBV27 with TRBJ2-7; unclear D gene. Germline V gene data show CDR1 as MNHEY and CDR2 as SMNVEV (reference sequence). V gave up 5 bases and J gave up 2 bases, with 28 bases separating them. The CDR3 totals 19 residues. The CDR3 DNA sequence: TGTGCCAGCAGTGATTCCTTTCAAGTACTCGCGGAGCAAGCCTACGAGCAGTACTTC. Amino acid sequence: CASSDSFQVLAEQAYEQYF.

The chain employs TRBV7-8 and TRBJ2-1; 9 bases line up with TRBD2. Germline V gene lookup returns CDR1 SGHVS and CDR2 FQNEAQ. The CDR3 is 15 residues long. J lost 6 bases, V lost 4 bases, and 7 bases had no gene match. Written as DNA, the CDR3 is TGTGCCAGCAGCTCAAGCGGGGGGACGATCAATGAGCAGTTCTTC. This encodes CASSSSGGTINEQFF.

The chain links TRBV11-2 to TRBJ2-3; possibly TRBD2 for D (5 bases). This CDR3 is 15 amino acids long. The germline gives CDR1 SGHAT, CDR2 FQNNGV. Trimming removed 3 bases at V and 4 bases at J, with 14 bases between. The CDR3 DNA follows: TGTGCCAGCAGCTTGAACTTGAACGGGGCAGATACGCAGTATTTT. It yields the protein CASSLNLNGADTQYF.

To note about this clone: Other DNA sequences of this sample code for an identical CDR3. Here the CDR3 DNA reads TGTGCCAGCAGCTTGGACAGGACAGGTGAAGCTTTCTTT. It codes for CASSLDRTGEAFF. The gene calls are TRBV11-3 and TRBJ1-1, with 7 bases identical to TRBD1. V lost 3 bases, J lost 7 bases, and 5 bases stayed unmatched. Germline V gene sequence: CDR1 SGHNT, CDR2 YENEEA. This CDR3 is built from 13 residues.

CDR3 protein: CASSHKDRGVATNEKLFF. The CDR3 DNA sequence: TGCGCCAGCAGCCACAAGGACAGGGGAGTTGCAACTAATGAAAAACTGTTTTTT. This chain links TRBV4-1 with TRBJ1-4, with TRBD1 identical over 9 bases. Trimming cost V 3 bases and J 0 bases; bases outside gene matches: 8. The CDR3 has 18 amino acids. The germline V gene has CDR1 MGHRA and CDR2 YSYEKL.

This chain links TRBV11-3 with TRBJ2-2; 7 nucleotides match TRBD2. The V gene's germline CDR1 is SGHNT and CDR2 YENEEA. The V and J ends lost 0 bases and 0 bases, in that order; junction bases with no gene match: 13. The CDR3 runs 20 residues. The CDR3: CASSLDRWRERPPNTGELFF. CDR3 DNA: TGTGCCAGCAGCTTAGATAGGTGGCGGGAGAGGCCCCCGAACACCGGGGAGCTGTTTTTT.

J is TRBJ2-3 and V is TRBV19; D might be TRBD2 (5 bases). The ends were cut back, 7 bases at V and 4 bases at J, with 18 bases in the middle. CDR3 size: 15 residues. Germline loops: CDR1 LNHDA, CDR2 SQIVND (reference sequence). The CDR3, as DNA: TGTGCCAGTACCCCCGGACTGACTGTCGCAGATACGCAGTATTTT. Its translation: CASTPGLTVADTQYF.

V gene TRBV5-5 combines with J gene TRBJ2-7; 7 bases fit TRBD2. V dropped 0 bases and J dropped 1; count of bases not matched to a gene: 4. The CDR3 is made up of 15 amino acids. CDR1 SGHKS and CDR2 YYEKEE come from the germline V gene (reference sequence). The DNA of the CDR3 is TGTGCCAGCAGCTTGGTAGCGGGTACTTCCTACGAGCAGTACTTC. This encodes CASSLVAGTSYEQYF.

The chain links TRBV6-6 to TRBJ1-2; 7 bases fit TRBD1. CDR1 and CDR2 (germline): MNHNY, SVGAGI (reference sequence). The CDR3 loop spans 12 amino acids. The junction had 2 bases not matched to a gene; V was cut back by 8 bases and J by 2 bases. The CDR3 reads CASLTGNYGYTF. For the CDR3, the DNA is TGTGCCAGCCTGACAGGGAACTATGGCTACACCTTC.

The V call is TRBV2, the J call TRBJ2-2; 9 bases line up with TRBD2. This CDR3 contains 15 residues. CDR1 is SNHLY and CDR2 is FYNNEI in the germline V gene. The ends lost 6 bases at V and 0 bases at J; junction bases unmatched: 2. The CDR3 sequence is CASRIAGANTGELFF. CDR3 coding DNA: TGTGCCAGCAGGATAGCGGGAGCGAACACCGGGGAGCTGTTTTTT.

This chain connects TRBV7-2 to TRBJ1-1; D gene uncertain. Trimming took 5 bases from V and 0 from J, leaving 7 bases between them. Looked up from germline, CDR1 is SGHTA and CDR2 is FQGNSA. The CDR3 is made up of 13 amino acids. The CDR3 region has the DNA TGTGCCAGCAGCACTGTGCTGAACACTGAAGCTTTCTTT. It encodes CASSTVLNTEAFF.

The chain joins TRBV3-1 (or the pseudogene TRBV3-2) to TRBJ1-4, with D maybe TRBD1 (5 bases). The CDR3 is 14 residues long. CDR1 and CDR2 from the germline V gene are LGHDT and YNNKEL (reference sequence). V was clipped by 4 bases and J by 6 bases, with 12 bases between them. The CDR3 sequence: CASSPNRRDEKLFF. CDR3 coding DNA: TGTGCCAGCAGCCCCAACAGGAGGGATGAAAAACTGTTTTTT.

The J gene is TRBJ1-1, the V gene TRBV6-5; 7 bases map to TRBD1. This CDR3 region has 15 residues. CDR1 and CDR2 (germline): MNHEY, SVGAGI. Trimming at V came to 5 bases and at J to 6 bases, leaving 12 bases not matched to a gene. The CDR3 region has the DNA TGTGCCAGCAGTCACACAGGGGTCTTTGGTCCTGAAGCTTTCTTT. This gives the protein CASSHTGVFGPEAFF.

The sample holds one count of this clone. One end of the junction does not line up with germline, which may come from a read error. The chain recombines TRBV15 with TRBJ1-4, with no clear D. The germline gives CDR1 LNHNV, CDR2 YYDKDF (reference sequence). The CDR3 length is 13 residues. The CDR3 nucleotides are TGTGCCGCCAGACTACCAACTAATGAAAAACTGTTTTTT. Its translation is CAARLPTNEKLFF.

This clone has a handful of counts. The chain uses TRBV5-1 and TRBJ2-2, with 8 bases aligning to TRBD1. Germline V gives CDR1 SGHRS, CDR2 YFSETQ. The CDR3 has 16 amino acids. V shed 0 bases, J shed 2 bases, and the junction held 3 bases outside the gene matches. CDR3 DNA sequence: TGCGCCAGCAGCTTGGAAACAGGGGGAAACACCGGGGAGCTGTTTTTT. Protein sequence: CASSLETGGNTGELFF.

This rearrangement joins TRBV9 to TRBJ1-2, with a tentative D call TRBD1 (5 bases). Germline-derived CDR1 and CDR2 are SGDLS and YYNGEE. V was shortened by 4 bases and J by 2 bases, with 9 bases between the two germline ends. This CDR3 comprises 13 residues. CDR3 in amino acids: CASSQDINYGYTF. The CDR3 DNA sequence: TGTGCCAGCAGCCAGGACATAAACTATGGCTACACCTTC.

V is TRBV2 and J is TRBJ2-5; TRBD2 is a possible D gene (6 bases). Germline V gives CDR1 SNHLY, CDR2 FYNNEI. The V end lost 6 bases, the J end lost 9 bases, and 14 bases lay between the germline ends. The CDR3 consists of 12 residues. The CDR3 is CASREMGGPQYF. The CDR3 nucleotides are TGTGCCAGCAGGGAAATGGGGGGACCCCAGTACTTC.